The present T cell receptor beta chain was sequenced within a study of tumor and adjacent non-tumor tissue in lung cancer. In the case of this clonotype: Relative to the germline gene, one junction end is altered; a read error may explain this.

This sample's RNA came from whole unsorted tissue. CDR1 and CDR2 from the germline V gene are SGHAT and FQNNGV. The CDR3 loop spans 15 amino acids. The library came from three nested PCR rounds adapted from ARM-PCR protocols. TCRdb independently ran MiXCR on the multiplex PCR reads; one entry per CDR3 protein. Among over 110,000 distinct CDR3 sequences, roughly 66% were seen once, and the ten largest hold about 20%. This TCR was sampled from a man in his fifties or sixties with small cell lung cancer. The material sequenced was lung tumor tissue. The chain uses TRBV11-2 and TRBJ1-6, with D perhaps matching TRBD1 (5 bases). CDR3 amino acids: CATSPAGIRDSPLHF. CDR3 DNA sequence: TGTGCCACCAGCCCGGCAGGGATCCGTGATTCACCCCTCCACTTT.